The rows below give T cell receptor beta chains drawn from one sample of a study of blood T cells in healthy people across ages. TCRdb called the 5' RACE reads again in MiXCR, with one record for every CDR3 protein. This sample has 1.5 million to 2 million distinct CDR3 sequences, with about 50% found just once. The specimen sequenced was blood. These receptors originate from a woman in her forties in good health. Each CDR3 is given with its conserved first and last residue. The D gene is left open where the match is weak. Some rows mark clone size as missing; the rest say once, few, many or name a class of expanded clone.

>NA|TRBV29-1|TRBJ1-2|NA
CSVIDRITYGYTF
TGCAGCGTCATAGACAGGATCACATATGGCTACACCTTC
>TRBD1|TRBV6-5|TRBJ1-2|NA
CASSYGTGRNYGYTF
TGTGCCAGCAGTTACGGGACAGGGCGGAACTATGGCTACACCTTC
>NA|TRBV6-1|TRBJ2-5|NA
CASSDNMGARRTQYF
TGTGCCAGCAGTGACAACATGGGGGCAAGGAGGACCCAGTACTTC
>NA|TRBV27|TRBJ1-4|NA
CASSRALGEKLFF
TGTGCCAGCAGTAGGGCCCTTGGCGAAAAACTGTTTTTT
>TRBD1|TRBV20-1|TRBJ2-7|NA
CSAQTGRVGYEQYF
TGCAGTGCTCAGACAGGGAGAGTGGGCTACGAGCAGTACTTC
>NA|TRBV10-3|TRBJ2-3|NA
CAISDRPNTDTQYF
TGTGCCATCAGTGACAGACCCAACACAGATACGCAGTATTTT
>TRBD1|TRBV20-1|TRBJ1-1|NA
CSATTTGGRTEAFF
TGCAGTGCTACAACGACAGGGGGCCGTACTGAAGCTTTCTTT
>TRBD2|TRBV20-1|TRBJ2-5|NA
CSARASGAIQETQYF
TGCAGTGCTAGGGCTAGCGGGGCTATCCAAGAGACCCAGTACTTC
>TRBD2|TRBV7-2|TRBJ2-3|NA
CASSFGGGYLTDTQYF
TGTGCCAGCAGCTTCGGCGGGGGGTACCTCACAGATACGCAGTATTTT
>TRBD1|TRBV4-1|TRBJ1-1|NA
CASSQGQGEFENTEAFF
TGCGCCAGCAGCCAAGGTCAGGGGGAATTCGAGAACACTGAAGCTTTCTTT
>NA|TRBV5-1|TRBJ2-1|NA
CASGQGVSSYNEQFF
TGCGCCAGCGGCCAAGGGGTTAGCTCCTACAATGAGCAGTTCTTC
>NA|TRBV28|TRBJ2-7|NA
CASRPRLVPITYEQYF
TGTGCCAGCAGACCACGCCTCGTTCCCATTACCTACGAGCAGTACTTC
>NA|TRBV25-1|TRBJ1-2|few
CASSEYRAGDGYTF
TGTGCCAGCAGTGAATATCGGGCAGGGGATGGCTACACCTTC
>TRBD2|TRBV12-3/TRBV12-4|TRBJ2-1|few
CASSLRTSDNEQFF
TGTGCCAGCAGTTTAAGGACTAGTGACAATGAGCAGTTCTTC
>NA|TRBV5-5|TRBJ2-2|NA
CASSLDSPTGELFF
TGTGCCAGCAGCTTGGACAGTCCTACCGGGGAGCTGTTTTTT
>NA|TRBV4-3|TRBJ2-5|NA
CASSQEGGKTQYF
TGCGCCAGCAGCCAAGAGGGGGGAAAGACCCAGTACTTC
>NA|TRBV24-1|TRBJ2-1|NA
CATSGHSREQFF
TGTGCCACCAGTGGACACAGTAGGGAGCAGTTCTTC